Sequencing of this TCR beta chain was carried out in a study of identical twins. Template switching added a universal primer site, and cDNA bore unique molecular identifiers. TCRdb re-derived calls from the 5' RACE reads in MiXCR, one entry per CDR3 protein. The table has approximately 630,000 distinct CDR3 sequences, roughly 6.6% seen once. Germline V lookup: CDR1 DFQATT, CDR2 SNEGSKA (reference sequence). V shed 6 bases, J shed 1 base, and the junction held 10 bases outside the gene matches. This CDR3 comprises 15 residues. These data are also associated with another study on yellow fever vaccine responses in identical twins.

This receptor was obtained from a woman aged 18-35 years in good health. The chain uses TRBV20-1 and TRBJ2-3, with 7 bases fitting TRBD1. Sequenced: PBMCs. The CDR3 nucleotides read TGCAGTGCCCCGAGAGGGGGCTCTGGCACAGATACGCAGTATTTT. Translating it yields CSAPRGGSGTDTQYF.